These 6 T cell receptor beta chains were all obtained from the same sample, sequenced in a study of blood T cell repertoires in COVID-19 (TCRdb year 2020). The library was made by the immunoSEQ multiplex PCR assay. TCRdb provides this immuneACCESS table in a form limited to in-frame rearrangements. Some clones are lacking; in checked studies, under half of them reflect an unresolved V gene, and why the rest are absent is not known. In this sample the table shows 250,000 to 350,000 clones, 80% to 90% of which occur a single time. The top ten hold 6.5% to 9.5% of the sample. The sequenced sample consisted of peripheral blood. These TCRs come from a woman in her 50s who had recovered from COVID-19.

The chain uses TRBV6-2 or TRBV6-3 and TRBJ2-7; TRBD1 matches at 10 bases. The germline gives CDR1 MNHEY, CDR2 SVGEGT. This CDR3 is 15 amino acids long. The trim removed 0 bases at V and 3 bases at J, leaving 2 bases unmatched. CDR3 residues: CASSYSDRGLYEQYF. The CDR3 DNA reads TGTGCCAGCAGTTACTCAGACAGGGGGCTCTACGAGCAGTACTTC.

Only a few counts were recorded for this clone. V and J are TRBV24-1 and TRBJ2-2, with D possibly being TRBD2 (5 bases). Trimming left V 5 bases short and J 4 bases short, with 13 bases between. The length of the CDR3 is 15 residues. Germline V lookup: CDR1 KGHDR, CDR2 SFDVKD. CDR3 region: CATSGPGISTGELFF. CDR3 nucleotide sequence: TGTGCCACCAGTGGTCCGGGAATAAGCACCGGGGAGCTGTTTTTT.

The rearrangement uses TRBV15 and TRBJ1-5; TRBD1 matches at 8 bases. After removal of 0 bases from V and 7 bases from J, the junction contained 8 bases not matched to a gene. CDR1 and CDR2 (germline): LNHNV, YYDKDF (reference sequence). This CDR3 contains 16 residues. The CDR3 protein is CATSRDGQGARQPQHF. CDR3 sequence (DNA): TGTGCCACCAGCAGAGATGGGCAGGGGGCCCGGCAGCCCCAGCATTTT.

This clone has a single count. This chain joins TRBV28 and TRBJ2-5, with D maybe TRBD2 (6 bases). Germline V gene lookup returns CDR1 MDHEN and CDR2 SYDVKM. The CDR3 spans 13 residues. V was pared by 6 bases and J by 3 bases, with 11 bases between. CDR3 DNA: TGTGCCAGCAGACGTAGCGGAGAAGAGACCCAGTACTTC. Translated, it gives CASRRSGEETQYF.

The chain joins TRBV15 to TRBJ1-1; D remains unclear. CDR1 LNHNV and CDR2 YYDKDF come from the germline V gene (reference sequence). The V and J ends lost 0 bases and 4 bases respectively, with 3 bases between them. CDR3 size: 12 residues. CDR3 region: CATSRDSTEAFF. CDR3 in DNA: TGTGCCACCAGCAGAGACAGCACTGAAGCTTTCTTT.

V gene TRBV28 combines with J gene TRBJ2-3; 15 nucleotides line up with TRBD2. The CDR3 sequence is 18 residues long. V lost 5 bases, J lost 0 bases, and 6 bases stayed unmatched. CDR1 and CDR2 from the germline V gene are MDHEN and SYDVKM. This chain's CDR3 is CASSLAGLAGGSTDTQYF. The DNA of the CDR3 is TGTGCCAGCAGTCTCGCCGGACTAGCGGGAGGGAGCACAGATACGCAGTATTTT.